One T cell receptor (beta chain) is described in this entry. Its antigen is not identified. A single record per CDR3 protein comes from TCRdb applying MiXCR to the RT-PCR reads. The table shows hundreds of thousands of distinct CDR3 sequences, with approximately 7.1% occurring only once. The data belong to a study of response to subunit inactivated influenza vaccine. Findings of the study overall: Each seasonal influenza vaccination recruits few new T cells, the authors suggested.

CDR1 is SNHLY, CDR2 FYNNEI, per germline. This CDR3 is 15 amino acids long. J lost 8 bases, V lost 7 bases, and 8 bases had no gene match. The sequencing used PBMCs from blood, collected about 24 months after vaccination. The chain recombines TRBV2 with TRBJ2-1, with 13 bases that match TRBD2. The TCR originated in a man aged 45 to 70 who received an inactivated influenza vaccine. The CDR3 DNA sequence: TGTGCCAGCACCCCCGGGACTAGCGGGGTCCATGAGCAGTTCTTC. Translated: CASTPGTSGVHEQFF.